This section outlines one T cell receptor beta chain sequence together with its context. This entry belongs to a study of blood T cell repertoires in COVID-19. At the level of the study: Samples taken during acute and convalescent COVID-19 were collected in the United States, Italy and Spain. The cDNA or gDNA used as material had been derived from T cells, B-cell-depleted T cells, or PBMCs.

Per the original data handling: Counts of nucleated cells, estimated from reference gene primer amplification, were obtained. Sequencing used immunoSEQ multiplex PCR; TCRdb keeps in-frame clones, though not all of them. V and J calls and clone size are given by that table; D and trimming were obtained from the DNA. The sample includes approximately 90,000 clones, about 86% of them seen just once. CDR3 length: 16 amino acids. CDR1 MNHNY and CDR2 SVGAGI come from the germline V gene (reference sequence). V was clipped by 4 bases and J by 4 bases, with 19 bases between them. The rearrangement uses TRBV6-6 and TRBJ1-1; D is undetermined. Sequencing was performed on peripheral blood. The receptor was derived from a man aged 55 to 70 with acute or convalescent COVID-19. CDR3 sequence reads: CASSSVGGIAGTEAFF. In DNA, the CDR3 is TGTGCCAGCAGTTCAGTTGGTGGAATTGCGGGCACTGAAGCTTTCTTT.